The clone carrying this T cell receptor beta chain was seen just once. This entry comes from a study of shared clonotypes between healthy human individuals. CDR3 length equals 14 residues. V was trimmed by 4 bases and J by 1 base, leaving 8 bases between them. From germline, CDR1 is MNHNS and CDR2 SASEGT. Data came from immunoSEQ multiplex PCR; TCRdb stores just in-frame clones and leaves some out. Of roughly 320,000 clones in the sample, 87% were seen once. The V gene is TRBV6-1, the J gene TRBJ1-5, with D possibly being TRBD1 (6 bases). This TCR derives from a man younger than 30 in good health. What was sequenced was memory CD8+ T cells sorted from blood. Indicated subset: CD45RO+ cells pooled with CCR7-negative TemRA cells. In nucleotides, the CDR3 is TGTGCCAGCAGTGCGAGGGGGAGCAATCAGCCCCAGCATTTT. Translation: CASSARGSNQPQHF.